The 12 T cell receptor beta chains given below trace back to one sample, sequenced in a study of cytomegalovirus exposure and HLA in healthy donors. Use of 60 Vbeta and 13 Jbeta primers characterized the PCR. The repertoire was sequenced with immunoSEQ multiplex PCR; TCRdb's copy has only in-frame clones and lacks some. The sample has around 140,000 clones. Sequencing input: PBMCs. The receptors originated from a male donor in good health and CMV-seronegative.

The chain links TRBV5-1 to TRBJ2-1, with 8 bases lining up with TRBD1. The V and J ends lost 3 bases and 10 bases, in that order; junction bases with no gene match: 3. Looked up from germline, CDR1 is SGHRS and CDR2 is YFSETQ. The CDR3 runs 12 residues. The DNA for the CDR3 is TGCGCCAGCAGCTCGGCAGGGGGCGAGCAGTTCTTC. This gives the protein CASSSAGGEQFF.

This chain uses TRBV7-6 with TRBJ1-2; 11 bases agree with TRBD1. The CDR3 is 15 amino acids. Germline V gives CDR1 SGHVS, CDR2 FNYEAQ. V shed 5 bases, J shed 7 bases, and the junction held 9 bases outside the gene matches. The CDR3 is CASSPRTGGDSGYTF. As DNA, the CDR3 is TGTGCCAGCAGCCCTCGGACAGGGGGCGATTCTGGCTACACCTTC.

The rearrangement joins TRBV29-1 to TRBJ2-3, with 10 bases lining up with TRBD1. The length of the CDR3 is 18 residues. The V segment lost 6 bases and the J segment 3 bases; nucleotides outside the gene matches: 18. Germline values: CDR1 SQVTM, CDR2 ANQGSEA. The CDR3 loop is CSVFFGTGEFRGTDTQYF. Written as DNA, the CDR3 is TGCAGCGTGTTTTTTGGGACAGGGGAGTTCAGGGGGACAGATACGCAGTATTTT.

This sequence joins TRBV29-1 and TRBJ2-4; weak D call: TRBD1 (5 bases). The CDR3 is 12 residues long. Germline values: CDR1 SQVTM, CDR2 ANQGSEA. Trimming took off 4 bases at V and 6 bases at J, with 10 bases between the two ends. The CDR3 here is CSVGQRGNIQYF. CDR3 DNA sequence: TGCAGCGTTGGACAGCGAGGAAACATTCAGTACTTC.

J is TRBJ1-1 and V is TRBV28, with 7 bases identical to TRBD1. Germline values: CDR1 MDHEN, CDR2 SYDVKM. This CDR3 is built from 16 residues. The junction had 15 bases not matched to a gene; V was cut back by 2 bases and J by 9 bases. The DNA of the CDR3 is TGTGCCAGCAGTTTAAGCCGGGGGACAGATAAGGGAAAAGCTTTCTTT. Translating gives CASSLSRGTDKGKAFF. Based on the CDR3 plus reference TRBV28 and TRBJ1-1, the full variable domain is DVKVTQSSRYLVKRTGEKVFLECVQDMDHENMFWYRQDPGLGLRLIYFSYDVKMKEKGDIPEGYSVSREKKERFSLILESASTNQTSMYLCASSLSRGTDKGKAFFGQGTRLTVV.

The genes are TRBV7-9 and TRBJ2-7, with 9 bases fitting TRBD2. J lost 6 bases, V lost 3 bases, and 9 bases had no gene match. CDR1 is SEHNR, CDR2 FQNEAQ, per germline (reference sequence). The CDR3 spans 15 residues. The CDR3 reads CASSLSHSGRLEQYF. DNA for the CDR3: TGTGCCAGCAGCTTGTCCCATAGCGGGAGACTCGAGCAGTACTTC.

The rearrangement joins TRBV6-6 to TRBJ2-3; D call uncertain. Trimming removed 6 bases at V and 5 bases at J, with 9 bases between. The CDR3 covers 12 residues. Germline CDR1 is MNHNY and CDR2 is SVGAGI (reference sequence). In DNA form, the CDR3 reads TGTGCCAGCAGGGCAGAGGAAGATACGCAGTATTTT. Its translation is CASRAEEDTQYF.

The CDR3 is CASSPYSGANVLTF. Here the CDR3 DNA reads TGTGCCAGCAGCCCCTACTCTGGGGCCAACGTCCTGACTTTC. This chain links TRBV14 with TRBJ2-6; D unclear. V was clipped by 4 bases and J by 0 bases, with 4 bases between them. Germline V gene lookup returns CDR1 SGHDN and CDR2 FVKESK. The CDR3 contains 14 residues.

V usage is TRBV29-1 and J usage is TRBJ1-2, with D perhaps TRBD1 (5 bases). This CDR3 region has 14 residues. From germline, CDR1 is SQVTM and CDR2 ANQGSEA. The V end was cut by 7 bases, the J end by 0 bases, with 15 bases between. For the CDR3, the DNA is TGCAGCGCTGGGGACTGGGGAGCTAACTATGGCTACACCTTC. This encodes CSAGDWGANYGYTF.

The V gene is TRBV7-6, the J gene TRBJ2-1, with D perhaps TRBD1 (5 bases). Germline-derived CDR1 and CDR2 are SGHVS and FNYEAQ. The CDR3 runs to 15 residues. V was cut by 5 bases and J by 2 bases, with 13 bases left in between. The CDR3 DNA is TGTGCCAGCAGCCGAACAGGTACTCCCTACAATGAGCAGTTCTTC. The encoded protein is CASSRTGTPYNEQFF.

CDR3 nucleotide sequence: TGTGCCAGCAGGTGGCTTAGCGGGGGGTCCGCCTACGAGCAGTACTTC. Amino acids: CASRWLSGGSAYEQYF. V is TRBV27 and J is TRBJ2-7; TRBD2 aligns across 10 bases. This CDR3 has 16 residues. Germline assignment: CDR1 MNHEY and CDR2 SMNVEV (reference sequence). Germline trimming cut 6 bases from V and 2 bases from J; bases unmatched to any gene: 10.

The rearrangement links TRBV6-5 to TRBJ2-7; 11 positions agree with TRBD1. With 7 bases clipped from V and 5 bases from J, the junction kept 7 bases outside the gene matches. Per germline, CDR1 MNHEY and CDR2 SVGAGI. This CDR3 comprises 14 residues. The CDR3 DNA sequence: TGTGCCAGCAAGAAAGGACAGGGGGCCCACGAGCAGTACTTC. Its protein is CASKKGQGAHEQYF.